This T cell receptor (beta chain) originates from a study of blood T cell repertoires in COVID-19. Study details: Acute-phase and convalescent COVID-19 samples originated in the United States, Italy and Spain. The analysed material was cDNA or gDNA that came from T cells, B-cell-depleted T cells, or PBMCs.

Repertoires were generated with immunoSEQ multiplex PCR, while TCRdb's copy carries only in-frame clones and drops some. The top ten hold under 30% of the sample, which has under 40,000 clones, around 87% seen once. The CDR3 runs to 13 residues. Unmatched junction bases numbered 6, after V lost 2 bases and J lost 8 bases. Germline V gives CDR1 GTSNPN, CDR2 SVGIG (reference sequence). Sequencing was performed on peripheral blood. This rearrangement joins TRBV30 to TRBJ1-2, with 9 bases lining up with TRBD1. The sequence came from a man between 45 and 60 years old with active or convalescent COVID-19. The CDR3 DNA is TGTGCCTGGAGTTCCGGGACAGGGTCGGGCTACACCTTC. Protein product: CAWSSGTGSGYTF.